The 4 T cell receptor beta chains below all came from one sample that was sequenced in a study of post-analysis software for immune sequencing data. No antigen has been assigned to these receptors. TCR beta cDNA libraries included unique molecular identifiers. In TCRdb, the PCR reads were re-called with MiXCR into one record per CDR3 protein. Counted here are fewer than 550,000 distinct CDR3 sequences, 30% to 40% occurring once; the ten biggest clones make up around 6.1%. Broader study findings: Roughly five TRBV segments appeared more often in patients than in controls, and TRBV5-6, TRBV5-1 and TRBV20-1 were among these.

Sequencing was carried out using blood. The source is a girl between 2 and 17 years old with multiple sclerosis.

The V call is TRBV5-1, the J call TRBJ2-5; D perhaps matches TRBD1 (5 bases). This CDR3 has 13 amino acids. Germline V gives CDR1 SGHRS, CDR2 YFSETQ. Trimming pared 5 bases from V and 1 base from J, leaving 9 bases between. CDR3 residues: CASRGQAQETQYF. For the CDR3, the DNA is TGCGCCAGCAGGGGGCAGGCCCAAGAGACCCAGTACTTC.

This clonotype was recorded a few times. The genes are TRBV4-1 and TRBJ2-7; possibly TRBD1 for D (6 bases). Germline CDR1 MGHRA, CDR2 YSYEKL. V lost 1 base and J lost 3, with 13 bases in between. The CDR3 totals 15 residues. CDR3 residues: CASSQATGQSYEQYF. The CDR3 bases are TGCGCCAGCAGCCAAGCTACAGGGCAGAGCTACGAGCAGTACTTC.

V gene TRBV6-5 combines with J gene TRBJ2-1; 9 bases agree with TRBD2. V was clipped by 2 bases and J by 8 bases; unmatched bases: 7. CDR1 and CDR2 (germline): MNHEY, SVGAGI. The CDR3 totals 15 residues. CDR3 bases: TGTGCCAGCAGTTACAATGCGGGGGGGCCCGATGAGCAGTTCTTC. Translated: CASSYNAGGPDEQFF.

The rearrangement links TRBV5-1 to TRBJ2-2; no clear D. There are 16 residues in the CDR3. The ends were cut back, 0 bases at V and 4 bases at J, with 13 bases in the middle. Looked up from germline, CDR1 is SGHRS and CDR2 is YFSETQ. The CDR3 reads CASSLAADPATGELFF. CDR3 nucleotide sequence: TGCGCCAGCAGCTTGGCCGCGGATCCCGCCACCGGGGAGCTGTTTTTT.